This TCR beta chain was sequenced in a study of blood T cell repertoires in COVID-19 (dated by TCRdb to between 2020 and 2021). For the wider study: Collaborator samples came from the United States, Italy and Spain and covered acute and convalescent phases of COVID-19. The repertoires were released in a freely available public database meant as a resource for research on the immune response to SARS-CoV-2. The sample metadata nearly always contained a de-identified subject ID, COVID-19 status, age in years and sex. The samples were drawn from the first 160 participants of the ongoing ImmuneRACE study and from about 1,200 subjects provided by 6 global collaborators. The dataset comprised deeply sampled blood TCRbeta repertoires from subjects exposed to, actively infected with, or recovered from COVID-19. The prospective study material was composed of cDNA or gDNA derived from T cells, B-cell-depleted T cells, or PBMCs. Where HLA class I and class II types were available, the types were taken from metadata supplied by the sample provider, not from assay-based typing. What the work shows at the level of the full study, not this receptor alone: Clinical and demographic metadata were provided uncurated, with the amount varying by source and participant.

TCRbeta CDR3 regions were amplified from genomic DNA by means of the immunoSEQ Assay, a bias-controlled multiplex PCR. As for how the authors treated the data: Nucleated cell counts per sample were estimated from amplification of reference gene primers within the assay. To quantify the absolute abundance of each unique TCRbeta CDR3 rearrangement, sequence reads were collapsed and filtered. Productive Simpson clonality was computed per sample as the square root of Simpson's diversity index over productive rearrangements. TCRdb took over this immuneACCESS table, retaining in-frame rearrangements with V and J assigned. Such tables are incomplete; in checked studies, under half of the missing clones stem from an unresolved V gene, and the remainder is unexplained. The DNA was the basis for D and trimming; V, J and clone size are from that table. In all, the sample holds roughly 170,000 clones, and around 90% of those were seen once. The ten biggest clones cover around 25% of the sample.

About this clone: Its cognate antigen has yet to be identified. Per-base qualities were not stored, and no clone one base away is much larger.

The CDR3 runs 16 amino acids, cysteine and phenylalanine included. Only the CDR3 DNA is retained, 48 bases long and in frame from the first base. For CDR1 and CDR2, the germline V gene lists SGHVS and FQNEAQ. Unmatched junction bases come to 6, with V trimmed by 3 bases and J by 9 bases. Each collaborating institution followed its own protocols to collect whole blood in K2EDTA tubes. For TCRbeta analysis, collaborators shipped samples as frozen whole blood, isolated PBMCs, or DNA extracted from either of those sample types. The chain was built from TRBV7-8 and TRBJ1-6; a stretch of 12 junction bases matches TRBD1. This TCR derives from a man aged 55 to 70 with acute or convalescent COVID-19. What was sequenced was peripheral blood. The nucleotide sequence is TGTGCCAGCAGCTTGCGTGGGACAGGGGGCATTTCACCCCTCCACTTT. It specifies CASSLRGTGGISPLHF.